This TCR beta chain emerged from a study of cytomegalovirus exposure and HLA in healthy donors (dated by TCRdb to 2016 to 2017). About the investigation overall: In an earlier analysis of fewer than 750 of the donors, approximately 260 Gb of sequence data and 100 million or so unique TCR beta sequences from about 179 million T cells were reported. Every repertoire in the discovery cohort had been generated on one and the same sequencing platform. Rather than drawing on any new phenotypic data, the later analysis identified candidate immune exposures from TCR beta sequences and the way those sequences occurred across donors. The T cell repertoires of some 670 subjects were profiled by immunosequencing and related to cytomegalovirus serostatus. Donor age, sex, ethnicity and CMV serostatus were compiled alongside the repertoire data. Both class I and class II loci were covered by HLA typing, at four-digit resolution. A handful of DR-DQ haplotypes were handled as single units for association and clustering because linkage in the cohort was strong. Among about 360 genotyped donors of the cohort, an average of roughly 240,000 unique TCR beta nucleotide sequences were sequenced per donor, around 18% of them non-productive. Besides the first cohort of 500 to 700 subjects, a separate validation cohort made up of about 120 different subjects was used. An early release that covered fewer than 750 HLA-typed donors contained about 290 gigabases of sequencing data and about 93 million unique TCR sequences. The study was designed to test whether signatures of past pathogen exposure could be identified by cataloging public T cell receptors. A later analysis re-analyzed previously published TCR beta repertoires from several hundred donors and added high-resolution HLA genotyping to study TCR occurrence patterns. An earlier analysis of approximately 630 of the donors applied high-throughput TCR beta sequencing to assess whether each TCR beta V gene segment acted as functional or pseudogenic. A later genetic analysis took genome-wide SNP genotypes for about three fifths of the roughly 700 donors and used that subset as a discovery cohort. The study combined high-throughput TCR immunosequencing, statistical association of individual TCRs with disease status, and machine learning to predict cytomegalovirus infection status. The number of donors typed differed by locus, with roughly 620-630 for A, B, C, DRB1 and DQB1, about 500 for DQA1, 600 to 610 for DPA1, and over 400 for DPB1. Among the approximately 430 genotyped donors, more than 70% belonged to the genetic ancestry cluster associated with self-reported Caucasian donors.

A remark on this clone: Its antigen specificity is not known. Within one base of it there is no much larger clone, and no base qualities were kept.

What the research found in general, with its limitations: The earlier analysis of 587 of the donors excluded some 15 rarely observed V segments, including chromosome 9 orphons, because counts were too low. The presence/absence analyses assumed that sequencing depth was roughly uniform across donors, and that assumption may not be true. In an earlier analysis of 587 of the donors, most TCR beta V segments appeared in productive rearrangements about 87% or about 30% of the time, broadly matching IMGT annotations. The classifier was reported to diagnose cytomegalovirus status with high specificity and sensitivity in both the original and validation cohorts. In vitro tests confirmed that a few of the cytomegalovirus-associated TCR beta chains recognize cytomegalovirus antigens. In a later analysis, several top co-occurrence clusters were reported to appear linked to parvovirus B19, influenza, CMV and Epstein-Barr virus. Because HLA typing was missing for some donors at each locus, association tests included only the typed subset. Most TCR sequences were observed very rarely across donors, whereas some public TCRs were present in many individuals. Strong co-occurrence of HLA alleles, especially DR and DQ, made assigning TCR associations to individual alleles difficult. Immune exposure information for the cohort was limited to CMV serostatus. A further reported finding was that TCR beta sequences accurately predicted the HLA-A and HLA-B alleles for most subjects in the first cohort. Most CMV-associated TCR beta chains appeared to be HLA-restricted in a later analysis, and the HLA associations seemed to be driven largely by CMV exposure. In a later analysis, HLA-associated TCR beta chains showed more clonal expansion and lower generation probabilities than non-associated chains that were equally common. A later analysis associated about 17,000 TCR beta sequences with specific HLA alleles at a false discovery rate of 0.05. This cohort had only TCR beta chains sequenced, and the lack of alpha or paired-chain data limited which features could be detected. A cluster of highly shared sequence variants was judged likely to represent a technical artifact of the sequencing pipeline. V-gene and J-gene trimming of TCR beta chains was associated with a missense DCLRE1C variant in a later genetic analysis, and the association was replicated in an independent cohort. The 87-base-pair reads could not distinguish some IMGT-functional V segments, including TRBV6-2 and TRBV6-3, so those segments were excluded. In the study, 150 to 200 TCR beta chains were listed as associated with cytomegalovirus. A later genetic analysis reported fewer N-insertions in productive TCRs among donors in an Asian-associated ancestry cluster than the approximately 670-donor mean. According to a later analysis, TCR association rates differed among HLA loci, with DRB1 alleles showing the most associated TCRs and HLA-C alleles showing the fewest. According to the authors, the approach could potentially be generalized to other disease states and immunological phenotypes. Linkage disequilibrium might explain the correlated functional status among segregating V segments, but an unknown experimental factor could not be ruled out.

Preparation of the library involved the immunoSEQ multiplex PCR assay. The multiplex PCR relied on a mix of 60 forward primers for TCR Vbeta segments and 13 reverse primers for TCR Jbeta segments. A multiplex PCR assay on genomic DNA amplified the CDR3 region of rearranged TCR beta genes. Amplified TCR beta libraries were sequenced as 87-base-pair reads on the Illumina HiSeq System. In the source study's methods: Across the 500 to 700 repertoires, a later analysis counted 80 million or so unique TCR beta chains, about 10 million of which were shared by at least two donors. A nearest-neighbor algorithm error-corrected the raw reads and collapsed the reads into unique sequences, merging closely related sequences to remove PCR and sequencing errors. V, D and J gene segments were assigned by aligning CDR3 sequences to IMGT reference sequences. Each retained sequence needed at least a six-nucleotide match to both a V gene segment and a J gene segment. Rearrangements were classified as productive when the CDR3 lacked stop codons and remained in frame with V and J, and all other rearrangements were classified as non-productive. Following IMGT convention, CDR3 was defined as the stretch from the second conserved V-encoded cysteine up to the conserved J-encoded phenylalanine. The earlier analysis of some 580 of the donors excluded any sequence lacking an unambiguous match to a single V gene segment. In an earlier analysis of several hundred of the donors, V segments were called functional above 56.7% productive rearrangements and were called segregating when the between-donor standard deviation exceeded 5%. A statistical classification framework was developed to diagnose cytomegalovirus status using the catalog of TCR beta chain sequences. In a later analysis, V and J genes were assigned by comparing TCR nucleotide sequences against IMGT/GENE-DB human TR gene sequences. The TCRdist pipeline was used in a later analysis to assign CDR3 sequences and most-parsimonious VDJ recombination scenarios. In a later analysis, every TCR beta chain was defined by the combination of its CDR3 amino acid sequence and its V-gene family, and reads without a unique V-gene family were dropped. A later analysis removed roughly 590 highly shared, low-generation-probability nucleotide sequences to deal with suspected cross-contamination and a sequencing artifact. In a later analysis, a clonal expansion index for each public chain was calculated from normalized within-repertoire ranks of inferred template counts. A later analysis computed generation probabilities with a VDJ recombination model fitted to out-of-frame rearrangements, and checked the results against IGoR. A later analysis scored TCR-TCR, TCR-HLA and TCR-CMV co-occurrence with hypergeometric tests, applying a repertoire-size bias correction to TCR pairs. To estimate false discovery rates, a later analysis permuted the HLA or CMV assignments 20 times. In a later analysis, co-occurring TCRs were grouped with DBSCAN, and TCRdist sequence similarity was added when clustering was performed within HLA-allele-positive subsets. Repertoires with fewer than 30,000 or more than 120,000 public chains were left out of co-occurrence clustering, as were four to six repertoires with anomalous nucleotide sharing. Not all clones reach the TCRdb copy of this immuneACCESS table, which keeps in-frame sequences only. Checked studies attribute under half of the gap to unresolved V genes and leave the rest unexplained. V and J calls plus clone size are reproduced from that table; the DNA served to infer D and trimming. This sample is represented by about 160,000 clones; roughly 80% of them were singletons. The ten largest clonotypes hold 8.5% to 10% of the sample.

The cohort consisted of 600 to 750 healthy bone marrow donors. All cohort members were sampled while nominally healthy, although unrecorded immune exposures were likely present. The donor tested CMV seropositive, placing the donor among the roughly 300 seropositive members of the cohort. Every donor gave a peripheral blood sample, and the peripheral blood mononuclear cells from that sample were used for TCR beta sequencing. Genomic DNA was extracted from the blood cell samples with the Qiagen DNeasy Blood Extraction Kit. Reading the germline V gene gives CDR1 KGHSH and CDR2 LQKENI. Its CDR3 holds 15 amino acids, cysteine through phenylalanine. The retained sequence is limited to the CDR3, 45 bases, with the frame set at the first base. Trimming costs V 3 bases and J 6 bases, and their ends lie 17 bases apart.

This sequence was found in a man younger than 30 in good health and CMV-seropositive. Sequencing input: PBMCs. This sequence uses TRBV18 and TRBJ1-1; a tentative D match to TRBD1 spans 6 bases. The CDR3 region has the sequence CASSPSDGGLSEAFF. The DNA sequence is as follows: TGTGCCAGCTCACCTTCGGACGGGGGGCTGTCTGAAGCTTTCTTT.